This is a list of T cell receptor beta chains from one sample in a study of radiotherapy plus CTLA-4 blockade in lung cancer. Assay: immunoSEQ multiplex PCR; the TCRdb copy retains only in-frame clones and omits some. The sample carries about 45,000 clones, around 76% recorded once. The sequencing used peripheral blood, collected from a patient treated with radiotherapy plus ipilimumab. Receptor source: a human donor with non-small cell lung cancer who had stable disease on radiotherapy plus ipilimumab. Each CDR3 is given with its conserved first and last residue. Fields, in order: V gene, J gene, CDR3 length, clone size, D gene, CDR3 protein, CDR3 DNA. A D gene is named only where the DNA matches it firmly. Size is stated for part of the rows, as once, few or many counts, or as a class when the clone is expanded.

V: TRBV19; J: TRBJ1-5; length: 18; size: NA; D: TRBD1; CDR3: CASSISPGTGLGNQPQHF; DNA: TGTGCCAGTAGTATATCACCAGGGACAGGGTTAGGAAATCAGCCCCAGCATTTT
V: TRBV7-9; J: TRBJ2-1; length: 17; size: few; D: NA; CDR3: CASSLGLRGPNYNEQFF; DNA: TGTGCCAGCAGCTTAGGGTTGCGGGGCCCAAACTACAATGAGCAGTTCTTC
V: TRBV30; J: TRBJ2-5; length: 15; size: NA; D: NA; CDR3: CAWSPPGTYQETQYF; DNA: TGTGCCTGGAGTCCGCCAGGGACATACCAAGAGACCCAGTACTTC
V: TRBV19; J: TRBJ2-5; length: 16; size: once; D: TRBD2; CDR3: CASSISSGGSQETQYF; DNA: TGTGCCAGTAGTATAAGCAGCGGGGGTTCGCAAGAGACCCAGTACTTC
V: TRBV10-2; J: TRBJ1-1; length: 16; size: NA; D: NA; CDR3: CASSDPQGNDATEAFF; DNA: TGCGCCAGCAGTGATCCGCAGGGAAACGATGCCACTGAAGCTTTCTTT
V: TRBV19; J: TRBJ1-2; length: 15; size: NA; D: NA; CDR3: CASRGNAGLVYGYTF; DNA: TGTGCCAGTAGGGGGAACGCTGGGCTCGTCTATGGCTACACCTTC
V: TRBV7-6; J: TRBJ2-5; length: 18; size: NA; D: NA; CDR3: CASSSHRDSAVNQETQYF; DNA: TGTGCCAGCAGCTCGCATAGGGACTCCGCCGTTAACCAAGAGACCCAGTACTTC
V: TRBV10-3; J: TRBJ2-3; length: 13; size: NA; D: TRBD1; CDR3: CASGTESTDTQYF; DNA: TGTGCCTCAGGGACAGAAAGCACAGATACGCAGTATTTT
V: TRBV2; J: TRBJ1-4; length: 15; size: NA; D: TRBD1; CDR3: CASSDGGTGGEKLFF; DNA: TGTGCCAGCAGTGATGGTGGGACAGGGGGTGAAAAACTGTTTTTT
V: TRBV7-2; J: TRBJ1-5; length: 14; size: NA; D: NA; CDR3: CASSNRGGDQPQHF; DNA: TGTGCCAGCAGCAATAGAGGTGGAGATCAGCCCCAGCATTTT
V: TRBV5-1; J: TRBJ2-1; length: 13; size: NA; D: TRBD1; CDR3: CASSPTGGNEQFF; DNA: TGCGCCAGCAGCCCGACAGGGGGGAATGAGCAGTTCTTC
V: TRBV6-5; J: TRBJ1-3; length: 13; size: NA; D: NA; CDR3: CASTRHDGNTIYF; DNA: TGTGCCAGCACCCGACACGACGGAAACACCATATATTTT
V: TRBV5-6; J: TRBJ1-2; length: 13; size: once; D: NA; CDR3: CASSPPGTYGYTF; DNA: TGTGCCAGCAGCCCCCCTGGAACCTATGGCTACACCTTC
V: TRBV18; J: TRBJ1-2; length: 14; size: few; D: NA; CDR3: CASSPTGTNYGYTF; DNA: TGTGCCAGCTCACCCACAGGGACTAACTATGGCTACACCTTC
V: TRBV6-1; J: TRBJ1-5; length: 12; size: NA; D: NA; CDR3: CASSEFNQPQHF; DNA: TGTGCCAGCAGTGAATTCAATCAGCCCCAGCATTTT
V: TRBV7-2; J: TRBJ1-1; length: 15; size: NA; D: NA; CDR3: CASSLALGDHTEAFF; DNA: TGTGCCAGCAGCTTAGCGCTCGGGGATCACACTGAAGCTTTCTTT
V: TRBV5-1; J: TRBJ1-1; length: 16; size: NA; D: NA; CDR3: CASSDLRGGENTEAFF; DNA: TGCGCCAGCAGCGACCTCAGGGGAGGGGAGAACACTGAAGCTTTCTTT
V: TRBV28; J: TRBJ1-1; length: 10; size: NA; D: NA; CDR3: CASSYIEAFF; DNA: TGTGCCAGCAGTTACATCGAAGCTTTCTTT
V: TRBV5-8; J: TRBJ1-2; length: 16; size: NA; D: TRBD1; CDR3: CASSGGQARASYGYTF; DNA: TGTGCCAGCAGCGGGGGACAGGCGCGGGCGAGCTATGGCTACACCTTC
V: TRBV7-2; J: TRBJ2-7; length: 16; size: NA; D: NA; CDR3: CASSLARRGSLYEQYF; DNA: TGTGCCAGCAGCTTAGCTCGGCGAGGGTCTCTCTACGAGCAGTACTTC
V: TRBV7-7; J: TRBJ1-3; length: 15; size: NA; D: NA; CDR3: CASSPNDGTGNTIYF; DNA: TGTGCCAGCAGCCCCAACGATGGGACTGGAAACACCATATATTTT
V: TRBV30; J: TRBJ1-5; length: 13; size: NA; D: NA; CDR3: CAWTASSNQPQHF; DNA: TGTGCCTGGACAGCGAGTAGCAATCAGCCCCAGCATTTT
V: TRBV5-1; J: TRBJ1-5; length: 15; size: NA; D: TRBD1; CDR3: CASSPGGVSNQPQHF; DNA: TGCGCCAGCAGCCCAGGGGGCGTGAGCAATCAGCCCCAGCATTTT
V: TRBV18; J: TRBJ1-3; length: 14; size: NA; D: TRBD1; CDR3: CASSPTDRGNTIYF; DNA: TGTGCCAGCTCACCAACGGACAGGGGAAACACCATATATTTT
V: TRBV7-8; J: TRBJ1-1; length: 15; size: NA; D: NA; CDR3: CASSWRGSRNTEAFF; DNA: TGTGCCAGCAGCTGGAGGGGTAGTCGGAACACTGAAGCTTTCTTT
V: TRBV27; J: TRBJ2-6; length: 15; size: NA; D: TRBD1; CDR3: CASSWDSSGANVLTF; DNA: TGTGCCAGCAGTTGGGACAGCTCTGGGGCCAACGTCCTGACTTTC
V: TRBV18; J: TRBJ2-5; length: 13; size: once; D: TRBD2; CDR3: CASSRLALETQYF; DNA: TGTGCCAGCTCGCGACTAGCGCTAGAGACCCAGTACTTC
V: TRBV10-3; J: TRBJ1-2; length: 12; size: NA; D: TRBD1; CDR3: CAISGGTGGRTF; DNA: TGTGCCATCAGTGGAGGGACAGGGGGTAGAACCTTC
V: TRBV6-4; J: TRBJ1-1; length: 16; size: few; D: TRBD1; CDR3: CASSVRGFDRNTEAFF; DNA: TGTGCCAGCAGTGTCAGGGGGTTTGACCGGAACACTGAAGCTTTCTTT
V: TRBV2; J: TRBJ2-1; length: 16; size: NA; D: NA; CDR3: CASSPRVAGFSREQFF; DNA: TGTGCCAGCAGCCCGCGCGTGGCCGGCTTCTCAAGGGAGCAGTTCTTC
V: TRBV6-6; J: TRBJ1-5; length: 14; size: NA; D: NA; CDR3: CASSYGGAGQPQHF; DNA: TGTGCCAGCAGTTACGGGGGGGCAGGGCAGCCCCAGCATTTT
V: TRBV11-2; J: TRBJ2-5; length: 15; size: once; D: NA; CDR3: CASSKQGILAETQYF; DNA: TGTGCCAGCAGCAAACAGGGAATTCTCGCGGAGACCCAGTACTTC
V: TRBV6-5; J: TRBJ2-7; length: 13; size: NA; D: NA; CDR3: CAIHGTQQYEQYF; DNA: TGTGCCATCCACGGGACTCAGCAATACGAGCAGTACTTC
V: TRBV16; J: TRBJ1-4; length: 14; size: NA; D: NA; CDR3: CASRRGATNEKLFF; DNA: TGTGCCAGCAGGCGGGGGGCAACTAATGAAAAACTGTTTTTT
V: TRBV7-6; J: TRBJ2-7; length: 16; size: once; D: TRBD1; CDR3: CASSGDSGTGGNEQYF; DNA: TGTGCCAGCAGCGGCGATTCGGGGACAGGGGGGAACGAGCAGTACTTC
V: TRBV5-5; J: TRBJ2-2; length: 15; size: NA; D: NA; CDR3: CASSLGRTNTGELFF; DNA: TGTGCCAGCAGCTTGGGACGGACGAACACCGGGGAGCTGTTTTTT
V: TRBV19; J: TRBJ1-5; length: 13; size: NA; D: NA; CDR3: CASTRTAGGPQHF; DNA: TGTGCCAGTACTAGGACAGCCGGGGGGCCCCAGCATTTT
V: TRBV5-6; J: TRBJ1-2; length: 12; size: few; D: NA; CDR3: CASSLGKGTSAF; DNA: TGTGCCAGCAGCTTGGGAAAAGGGACATCCGCCTTC
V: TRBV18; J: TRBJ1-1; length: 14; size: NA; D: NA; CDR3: CASSLGQGDTEAFF; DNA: TGTGCCAGCTCCCTGGGGCAGGGTGACACTGAAGCTTTCTTT
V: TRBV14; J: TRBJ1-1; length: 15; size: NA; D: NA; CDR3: CASSRPLGANTEAFF; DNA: TGTGCCAGCAGCCGACCCCTTGGCGCGAACACTGAAGCTTTCTTT
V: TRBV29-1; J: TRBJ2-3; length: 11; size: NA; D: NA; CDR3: CSVETGDTQYF; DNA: TGCAGCGTTGAAACGGGGGATACGCAGTATTTT
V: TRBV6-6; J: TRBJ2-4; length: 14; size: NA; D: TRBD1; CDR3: CASFAGTDKNIQYF; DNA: TGTGCCAGTTTCGCCGGGACAGACAAAAACATTCAGTACTTC
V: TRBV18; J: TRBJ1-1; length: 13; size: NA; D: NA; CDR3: CASSPMLNTEAFF; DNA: TGTGCCAGCTCACCAATGTTGAACACTGAAGCTTTCTTT
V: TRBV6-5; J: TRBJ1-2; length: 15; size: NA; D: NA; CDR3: CASRTSRLGNYGYTF; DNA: TGTGCCAGCAGGACATCTCGGTTGGGGAACTATGGCTACACCTTC
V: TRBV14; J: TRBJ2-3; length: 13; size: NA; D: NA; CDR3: CASSLAGADTQYF; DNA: TGTGCCAGCAGCTTGGCCGGGGCAGATACGCAGTATTTT
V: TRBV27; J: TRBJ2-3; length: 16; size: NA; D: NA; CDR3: CASNLTSRSSTDTQYF; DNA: TGTGCCAGCAATCTCACTAGTCGGTCTAGCACAGATACGCAGTATTTT
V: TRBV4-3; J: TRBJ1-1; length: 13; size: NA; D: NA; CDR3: CASSQRGSTEAFF; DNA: TGCGCCAGCAGCCAAAGGGGGAGCACTGAAGCTTTCTTT
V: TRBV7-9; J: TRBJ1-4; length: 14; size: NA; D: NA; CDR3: CASSLGQLNEKLFF; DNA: TGTGCCAGCAGCTTAGGACAGTTAAATGAAAAACTGTTTTTT
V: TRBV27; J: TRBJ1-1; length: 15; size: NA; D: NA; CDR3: CASSLRRDLGTEAFF; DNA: TGTGCCAGCAGTCTGCGACGGGACCTCGGCACTGAAGCTTTCTTT
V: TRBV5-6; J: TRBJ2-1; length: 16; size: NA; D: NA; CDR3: CASSGSLGTSYNEQFF; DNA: TGTGCCAGCAGCGGAAGCCTAGGCACTTCCTACAATGAGCAGTTCTTC
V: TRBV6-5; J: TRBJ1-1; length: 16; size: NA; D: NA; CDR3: CASSYLATVGNTEAFF; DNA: TGTGCCAGCAGTTATTTAGCTACTGTCGGGAACACTGAAGCTTTCTTT